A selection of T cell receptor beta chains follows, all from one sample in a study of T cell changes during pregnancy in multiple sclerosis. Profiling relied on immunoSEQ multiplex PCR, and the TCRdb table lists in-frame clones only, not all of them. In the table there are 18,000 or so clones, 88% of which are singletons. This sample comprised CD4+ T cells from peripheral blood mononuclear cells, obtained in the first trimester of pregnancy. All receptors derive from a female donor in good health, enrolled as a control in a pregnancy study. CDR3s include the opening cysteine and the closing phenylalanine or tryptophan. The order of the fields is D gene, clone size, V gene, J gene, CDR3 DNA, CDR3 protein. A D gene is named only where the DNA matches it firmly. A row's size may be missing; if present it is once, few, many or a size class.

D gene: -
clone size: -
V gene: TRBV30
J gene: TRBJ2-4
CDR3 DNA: TGTGCCTGGAGTAGAGCAGGGGTAAACATTCAGTACTTC
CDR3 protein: CAWSRAGVNIQYF

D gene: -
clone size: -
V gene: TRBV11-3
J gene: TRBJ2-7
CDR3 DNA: TGTGCCAGCAGCCCCTTACAGCTGAGCTCCTACGAGCAGTACTTC
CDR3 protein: CASSPLQLSSYEQYF

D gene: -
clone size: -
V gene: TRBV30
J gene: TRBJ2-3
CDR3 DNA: TGTGCCTGGAGTCCCCGGAGGGGAACGCAGTATTTT
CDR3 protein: CAWSPRRGTQYF

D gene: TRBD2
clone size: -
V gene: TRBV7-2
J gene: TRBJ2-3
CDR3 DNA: TGTGCCAGCAGCTTAGTTGCTAGCGGTCCTCCCCCCACAGATACGCAGTATTTT
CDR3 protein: CASSLVASGPPPTDTQYF

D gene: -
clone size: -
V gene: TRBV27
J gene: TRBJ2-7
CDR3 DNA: TGTGCCAGCAGTTCCCTCGACAGCTACGAGCAGTACTTC
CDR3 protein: CASSSLDSYEQYF

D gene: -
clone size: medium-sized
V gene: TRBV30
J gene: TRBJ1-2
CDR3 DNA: TGTGCCTGGAGTCGCAGGTCTGGCTACACCTTC
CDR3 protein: CAWSRRSGYTF

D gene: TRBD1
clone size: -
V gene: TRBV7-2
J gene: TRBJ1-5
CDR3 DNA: TGTGCCAGCAGCTTCCGGACAGGGACCCATCAGCCCCAGCATTTT
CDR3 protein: CASSFRTGTHQPQHF

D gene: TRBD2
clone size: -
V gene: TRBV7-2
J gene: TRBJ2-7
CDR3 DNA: TGTGCCAGCAGCAAGGCGGGGGGCAAGTACGAGCAGTACTTC
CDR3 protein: CASSKAGGKYEQYF

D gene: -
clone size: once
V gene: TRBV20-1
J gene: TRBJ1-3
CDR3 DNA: TGCAGTGCTCCTAACCGAAACACCATATATTTT
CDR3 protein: CSAPNRNTIYF

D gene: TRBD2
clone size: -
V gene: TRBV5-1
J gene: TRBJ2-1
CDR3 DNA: TGCGCCAGCAGTGGACTAGCGGGAGGCAATGAGCAGTTCTTC
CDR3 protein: CASSGLAGGNEQFF

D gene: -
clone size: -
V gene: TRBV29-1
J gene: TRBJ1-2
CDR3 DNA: TGCAGCGTTGAAGGGACATCCGACAATAACTATGGCTACACCTTC
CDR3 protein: CSVEGTSDNNYGYTF